This T cell receptor beta chain was found in a study of blood T cells in healthy people across ages. The study, taken as a whole, reports: Nothing was known about donor CMV status, and this possibly confounded expanded clonotype changes.

Investigators took 8.5 to 10 milliliters of peripheral blood from every donor. Then a second PCR, running roughly 7 to 11 cycles, was carried out with a sample-barcoded 5' primer and a J-beta primer mix. Every sample gave at least 3 million paired-end reads containing CDR3. Using its own MiXCR run on the 5' RACE reads, TCRdb lists one record per CDR3 protein. The data contain 800,000 to 950,000 distinct CDR3 sequences, under 40% of them singletons. Notes on this clonotype: Its antigen is unknown.

The sequence was collected from a man aged 18 to 30 in good health. Material: blood.

The CDR3 sequence is CSARTTAGGQNIQYF. DNA for the CDR3: TGCAGCGCCAGAACTACTGCGGGGGGCCAAAACATTCAGTACTTC. The chain joins TRBV29-1 to TRBJ2-4; 8 bases line up with TRBD2. Germline loops: CDR1 SQVTM, CDR2 ANQGSEA. V was pared by 7 bases and J by 5 bases, with 13 bases of the junction left unmatched. CDR3 length: 15 amino acids.